The next 8 T cell receptor beta chains were all read from a single sample in a study of blood T cell repertoires in COVID-19. The data were produced by immunoSEQ multiplex PCR, yet TCRdb's version contains in-frame clones alone and is incomplete. The sample lists 200,000 to 250,000 clones, about 86% occurring once. Sequenced input: peripheral blood. These receptors came from a man aged 18-30 years with active or convalescent COVID-19.

In DNA form, the CDR3 reads TGCGCCAGCAACGCACTATGGGGTAGCGCCAACACCGGGGAGCTGTTTTTT. It yields the protein CASNALWGSANTGELFF. The J gene is TRBJ2-2, the V gene TRBV10-2; D may be TRBD2 (5 bases). CDR1 and CDR2 (germline): WSHSY, SAAADI. Trimming removed 7 bases from V and 2 bases from J, with 20 bases in between. This CDR3 contains 17 residues.

In this sample, this clone turned up once. The rearrangement links TRBV7-2 to TRBJ2-1; D unresolved. Germline values: CDR1 SGHTA, CDR2 FQGNSA. The germline V and J ends were trimmed by 5 bases and 16 bases, with 15 bases remaining between them. The CDR3 loop spans 11 amino acids. The CDR3 bases are TGTGCCAGCAGCACACCAGGTAATTCCTTCTTC. Its protein product is CASSTPGNSFF.

Regarding this clone: At the DNA level, this CDR3 is encoded by other sequences in the same sample as well. The chain employs TRBV18 and TRBJ1-1; TRBD1 agrees at 9 bases. V trimming: 3 bases; J trimming: 1 base; junction bases outside the gene matches: 0. Looked up from germline, CDR1 is KGHSH and CDR2 is LQKENI. The CDR3 sequence is 14 residues long. In DNA form, the CDR3 reads TGTGCCAGCTCACCGGACAGGGGGAACACTGAAGCTTTCTTT. Encoded protein: CASSPDRGNTEAFF.

The J gene is TRBJ1-6, the V gene TRBV28, with D perhaps TRBD1 (6 bases). V was cut by 5 bases and J by 11 bases, with 13 bases left in between. In germline, CDR1 is MDHEN, CDR2 SYDVKM. There are 13 residues in the CDR3. The CDR3 DNA reads TGTGCCAGCAGTGAACAGGGCGGCGCACCCCTCCACTTT. Translating gives CASSEQGGAPLHF.

This clone was picked up one time. The chain couples TRBV19 to TRBJ2-5; 9 nucleotides align to TRBD1. Trimming at V came to 5 bases and at J to 4 bases, leaving 2 bases not matched to a gene. This CDR3 is built from 13 residues. CDR1 is LNHDA, CDR2 SQIVND, per germline (reference sequence). This chain's CDR3 is CASSGTGRETQYF. For the CDR3, the DNA is TGTGCCAGTAGTGGGACAGGGAGAGAGACCCAGTACTTC.

The rearrangement uses TRBV28 and TRBJ1-6; D remains unclear. V gave up 6 bases and J gave up 3 bases, with 9 bases separating them. CDR1 and CDR2 (germline): MDHEN, SYDVKM. This CDR3 region has 14 residues. The CDR3 spells CASSLNNYNSPLHF. The DNA of the CDR3 is TGTGCCAGCAGCCTGAACAACTATAATTCACCCCTCCACTTT. The entire variable domain, with the rest obtained from reference TRBV28 and TRBJ1-6, is as follows: DVKVTQSSRYLVKRTGEKVFLECVQDMDHENMFWYRQDPGLGLRLIYFSYDVKMKEKGDIPEGYSVSREKKERFSLILESASTNQTSMYLCASSLNNYNSPLHFGNGTRLTVT.

The gene calls are TRBV28 and TRBJ2-2; TRBD1 matches 8 bases. Unmatched junction bases numbered 7, after V lost 4 bases and J lost 3 bases. The CDR3 is 16 amino acids. Germline-derived CDR1 and CDR2 are MDHEN and SYDVKM. In nucleotides, the CDR3 is TGTGCCAGCAGTTCGCCGGGGGACAGGTACACCGGGGAGCTGTTTTTT. Its protein product is CASSSPGDRYTGELFF. The variable domain in full, completed from reference TRBV28 and TRBJ2-2, reads DVKVTQSSRYLVKRTGEKVFLECVQDMDHENMFWYRQDPGLGLRLIYFSYDVKMKEKGDIPEGYSVSREKKERFSLILESASTNQTSMYLCASSSPGDRYTGELFFGEGSRLTVL.

This chain connects TRBV23-1 to TRBJ1-1; 7 nucleotides match TRBD1. TRBV23-1 has ORF status, its function being uncertain. The CDR3 runs 17 residues. The V gene end was trimmed by 2 bases and the J gene end by 2 bases; junction bases not matched to a gene: 11. CDR3 nucleotides: TGCGCCAGCAGTCAAACACCCTACAGGGGACAAAACACTGAAGCTTTCTTT. Translation: CASSQTPYRGQNTEAFF.